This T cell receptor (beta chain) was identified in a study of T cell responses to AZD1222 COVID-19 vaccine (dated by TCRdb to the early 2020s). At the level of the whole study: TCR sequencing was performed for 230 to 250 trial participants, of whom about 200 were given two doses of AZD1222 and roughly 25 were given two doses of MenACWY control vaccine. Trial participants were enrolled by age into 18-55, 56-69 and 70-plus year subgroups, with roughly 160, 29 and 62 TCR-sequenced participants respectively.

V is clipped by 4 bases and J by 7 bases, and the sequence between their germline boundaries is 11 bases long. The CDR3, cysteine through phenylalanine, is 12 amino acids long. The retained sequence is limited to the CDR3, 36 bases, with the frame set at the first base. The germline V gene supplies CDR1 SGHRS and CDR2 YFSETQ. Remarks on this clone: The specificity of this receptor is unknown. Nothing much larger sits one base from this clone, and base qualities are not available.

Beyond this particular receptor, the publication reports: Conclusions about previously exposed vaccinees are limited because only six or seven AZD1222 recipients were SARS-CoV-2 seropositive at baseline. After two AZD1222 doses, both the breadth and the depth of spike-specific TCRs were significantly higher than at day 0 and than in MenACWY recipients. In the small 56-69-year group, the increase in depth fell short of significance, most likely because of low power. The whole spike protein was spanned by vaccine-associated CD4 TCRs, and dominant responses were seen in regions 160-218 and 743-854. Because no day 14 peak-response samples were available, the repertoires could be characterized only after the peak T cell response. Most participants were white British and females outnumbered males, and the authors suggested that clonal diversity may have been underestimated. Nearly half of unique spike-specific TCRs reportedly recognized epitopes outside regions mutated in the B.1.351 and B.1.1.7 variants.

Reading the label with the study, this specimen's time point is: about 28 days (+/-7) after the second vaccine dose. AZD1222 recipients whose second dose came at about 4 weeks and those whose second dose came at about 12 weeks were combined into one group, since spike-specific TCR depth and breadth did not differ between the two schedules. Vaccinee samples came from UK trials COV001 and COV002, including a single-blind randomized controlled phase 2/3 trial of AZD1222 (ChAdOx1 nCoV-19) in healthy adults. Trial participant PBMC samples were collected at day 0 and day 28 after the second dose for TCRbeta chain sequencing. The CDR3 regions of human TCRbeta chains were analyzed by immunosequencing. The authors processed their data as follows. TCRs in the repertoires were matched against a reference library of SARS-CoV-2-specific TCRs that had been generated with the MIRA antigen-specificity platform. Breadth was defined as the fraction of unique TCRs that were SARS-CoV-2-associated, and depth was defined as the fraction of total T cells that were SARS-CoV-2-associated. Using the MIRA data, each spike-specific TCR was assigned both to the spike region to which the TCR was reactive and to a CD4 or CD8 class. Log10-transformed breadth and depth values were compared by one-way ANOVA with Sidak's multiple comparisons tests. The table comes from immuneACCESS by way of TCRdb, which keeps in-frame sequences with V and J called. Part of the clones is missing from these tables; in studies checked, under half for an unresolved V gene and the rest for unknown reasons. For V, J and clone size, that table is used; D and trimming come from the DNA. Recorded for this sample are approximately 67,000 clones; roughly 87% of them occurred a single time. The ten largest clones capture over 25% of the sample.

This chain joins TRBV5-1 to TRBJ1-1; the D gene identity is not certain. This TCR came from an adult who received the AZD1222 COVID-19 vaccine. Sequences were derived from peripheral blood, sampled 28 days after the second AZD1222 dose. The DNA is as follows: TGCGCCAGCAGCGATTCGAGAAATGAAGCTTTCTTT. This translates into CASSDSRNEAFF.